The 5 T cell receptor beta chains in this list originate from one sample, sequenced in a study of Ad26.COV2.S vaccination and SARS-CoV-2 variants. Measured with immunoSEQ multiplex PCR; TCRdb has only the in-frame clones, and not every one. This repertoire shows roughly 390,000 clones, 75% to 90% found once; its top ten account for roughly 3%. Indicated treatment: some 20 received Ad26.COV2.S at low or high dose, single or two shots; about 5 received placebo; per-sample allocation not given. The study sampled participants on day 63 after the first vaccine or placebo injection. This sample comprised peripheral blood, obtained in a trial of Ad26.COV2.S vaccine versus placebo. Receptors were obtained from a person aged 18-65 years who received the Ad26.COV2.S COVID-19 vaccine or a placebo.

The rearrangement joins TRBV29-1 to TRBJ1-2, with D tentatively TRBD1 (5 bases). The ends were cut back, 0 bases at V and 2 bases at J, with 10 bases in the middle. CDR1 and CDR2 (germline): SQVTM, ANQGSEA. This CDR3 region has 14 residues. CDR3 residues: CSVEEWGRNYGYTF. The CDR3 DNA follows: TGCAGCGTTGAAGAGTGGGGCCGCAACTATGGCTACACCTTC.

This chain uses TRBV7-6 with TRBJ2-5, with 12 bases fitting TRBD2. CDR1 SGHVS and CDR2 FNYEAQ come from the germline V gene. V trimming: 1 base; J trimming: 2 bases; junction bases outside the gene matches: 2. The CDR3 loop spans 16 amino acids. CDR3 bases: TGTGCCAGCAGCTTAGGGACTAGCGGGGTACAAGAGACCCAGTACTTC. Residues: CASSLGTSGVQETQYF.

The chain joins TRBV21-1 to TRBJ1-4; the D segment call TRBD1 is taken from the table without a DNA check. TRBV21-1 is a listed pseudogene. This CDR3 is 13 amino acids long. CDR3 sequence (DNA): TGTGCCAACCCGACAGGGGGGAATGAAAAACTGTTTTTT. It yields the protein CANPTGGNEKLFF.

The chain couples TRBV5-4 to TRBJ2-6; no reliable D call. Germline V gene sequence: CDR1 SGHNT, CDR2 YYREEE (reference sequence). Between the trimmed V and J ends, which lost 0 bases and 0 bases, there was a span of 4 bases. This CDR3 has 15 amino acids. Here the CDR3 reads CASSLALSGANVLTF. As DNA, the CDR3 is TGTGCCAGCAGCTTGGCCCTCTCTGGGGCCAACGTCCTGACTTTC.

V usage is TRBV24-1 and J usage is TRBJ1-3; D is ambiguous. Trimming removed 1 base at V and 0 bases at J, with 9 bases between. CDR1 KGHDR and CDR2 SFDVKD come from the germline V gene. This CDR3 has 16 amino acids. CDR3 protein: CATSDLTGFSGNTIYF. The CDR3 nucleotides are TGTGCCACCAGTGATTTAACCGGGTTCTCTGGAAACACCATATATTTT.